This T cell receptor (beta chain) stems from a study of beta chain features in type 1 diabetes (dated by TCRdb to the late 2010s). At the level of the whole study: Mean age, gender distribution, total cell number and subset yield did not differ between patients and healthy donors. In the study, recently diagnosed type 1 diabetes patients and matched healthy donors were compared on the TCRB repertoires of their sorted circulating CD4+ T cell subsets. A total of 100 million to 110 million sorted cells were examined across all samples, and a strong correlation was observed between cell number per subset and RNA yield. Regulatory and stem cell-like memory subsets were obtained from only 8 patients and about 8 healthy donors, while naive and central memory subsets were obtained from all 30 or so donors.

All of the isolated RNA was reverse transcribed with the High Capacity cDNA Reverse Transcription Kit, so expressed TCRB transcripts were sequenced. Naive, central memory and regulatory T cell samples underwent deep immunoSEQ sequencing, averaging roughly 3.4 million total reads per sample. Sorted cells were lysed in RLT buffer and RNA was extracted with DNase-treated RNeasy Micro or Mini kits, depending on cell number. Each cell subset was processed on its own to prevent cross-contamination, while patient and healthy donor samples were processed together. The immunoSEQ multiplex PCR was used to amplify TCRB sequences from cDNA, yielding 87-bp fragments that span the CDR3 region. Sequencing of the amplicons was performed on the Illumina HiSeq platform. The study's processing was this. PCR bias was computationally corrected using synthetic template baselines, reads within Hamming distance 2 were collapsed, and singletons that could not be merged were discarded. Reads were aligned against IMGT to assign V, D and J genes, CDR3 length and insertions or deletions at six rearrangement sites. Clonotype counts were normalized to sorted cell number within each subset before computing true diversity and Gini coefficients with the tcR R package. The overlap coefficient, calculated on TCRB nucleotide sequences, was used to measure repertoire sharing. Entries here come from immuneACCESS through TCRdb and include only in-frame sequences with V and J called. Some clones fail to appear in such tables; in the studies checked, an unresolved V gene covers under half of the shortfall, and the cause of the remainder is unknown. From that table come the V and J calls and clone size; the DNA was used to work out D and trimming. The table for this sample lists around 140,000 clones; around 13% of them were counted only once. Clones ranked in the top ten supply 1.3% of the sample.

What the study reported, not specific to this receptor: The naive, central memory and regulatory TCRB repertoires appeared to resemble one another more closely among patients than among healthy donors. In all four CD4+ subsets, TCRB CDR3 length was moderately but significantly shorter in type 1 diabetes patients. Because cDNA was sequenced instead of genomic DNA, activated cells with high expression could be over-represented, although the groups did not differ in activation or CD3 levels. PCR may preferentially amplify shorter templates, but because patient and control samples were amplified and corrected together, any resulting skew would affect both groups equally. At VDJ recombination sites, patients with type 1 diabetes made fewer insertions and deleted more nucleotides, a pattern implying thymic rearrangement abnormalities. HLA sub-analyses involved small numbers of individuals, so any influence of HLA type on TCRB rearrangement remained unresolved.

This clone was seen many times. Its antigen has not been determined. No base quality values were provided; no much bigger clone lies one nucleotide off. CDR1 SEHNR and CDR2 FQNEAQ were looked up in the germline V gene (reference sequence). The V and J ends are trimmed by 1 base and 5 bases, leaving 8 bases between them. From the cysteine up to the phenylalanine, the CDR3 has a length of 13 residues. Left in the record is the CDR3 DNA by itself, 39 bases read in frame from the first base. Each donor gave one peripheral blood draw, roughly 0.12 L on average, collected into heparinised tubes. Using a panel that included CD45RO, CCR7, CD25, CD127, CD95 and CD27, naive, central memory, regulatory and stem cell-like memory CD4+ T cells were sorted on a BD FACSAria II. Purity was above 95% for every sorted population. PBMCs were isolated immediately by Lymphoprep density gradient centrifugation and stained directly without culture. So that batch effects would be minimized, each experiment stained and sorted samples in pairs, pairing one healthy donor with one patient.

The chain was built from TRBV7-9 and TRBJ2-5; the D gene assignment is ambiguous. The TCR comes from a man aged 18 to 35 with type 1 diabetes. What was sequenced was central memory CD4+ T cells from blood. The CDR3 region: CASSLGAGETQYF. The DNA reads TGTGCCAGCAGCTTAGGGGCCGGTGAGACCCAGTACTTC.